The next 6 T cell receptor beta chains were all read from a single sample in a study of a mutant IDH1 vaccine in newly diagnosed glioma (dated by TCRdb to 2020 to 2023). The label giving this sample's time point can be read as: week 5, during vaccination. A 20-mer mutant IDH1 peptide at 300 micrograms in Montanide made up each vaccine dose, which was injected subcutaneously together with topical imiquimod. Preparation of the library involved the immunoSEQ multiplex PCR assay. The immuneACCESS repertoire file appears here via TCRdb, limited to in-frame rearrangements. These files lack a portion of the clones; in checked studies, under half of the deficit traces to unresolved V genes, and the cause of the others is not known. The sample yields tens of thousands of clones; 75% to 90% were counted once. Around 1.7% of the sample rests with the top ten. Their target antigens are unknown. This specimen was PBMCs, taken from a glioma patient whose treatment included an IDH1 peptide vaccine. The source is a man aged 40-49 years with glioma.

The V gene is TRBV14, the J gene TRBJ2-7; D might be TRBD1 (6 bases). The CDR3 runs 14 residues. Germline loops: CDR1 SGHDN, CDR2 FVKESK. Trimming removed 4 bases at V and 3 bases at J, with 13 bases between. The DNA of the CDR3 is TGTGCCAGCAGCCCACTAAACAGGGTCTACGAGCAGTACTTC. Translation: CASSPLNRVYEQYF.

The J gene is TRBJ2-7, the V gene TRBV20-1; D is uncertain. The V end was cut by 3 bases, the J end by 5 bases, with 8 bases between. This CDR3 is built from 11 residues. The germline V gene has CDR1 DFQATT and CDR2 SNEGSKA (reference sequence). CDR3 residues: CSASRGNEQYF. Written as DNA, the CDR3 is TGCAGTGCTAGCCGTGGCAACGAGCAGTACTTC.

This clone appeared a single time. CDR3 in amino acids: CASNWDRGNYGYTF. Written as DNA, the CDR3 is TGTGCCAGCAACTGGGACAGGGGAAACTATGGCTACACCTTC. The chain couples TRBV6-1 to TRBJ1-2; 10 bases are shared with TRBD1. This CDR3 spans 14 amino acids. Trimming took 7 bases from V and 2 from J; bases not matched to a gene: 4. CDR1 and CDR2 from the germline V gene are MNHNS and SASEGT.

The chain combines TRBV19 with TRBJ1-4, with a tentative D call TRBD1 (5 bases). The CDR3 covers 15 residues. Trimming pared 3 bases from V and 5 bases from J, leaving 13 bases between. Germline V gene data show CDR1 as LNHDA and CDR2 as SQIVND (reference sequence). This CDR3 is CASSIAGTLNEKLFF. In nucleotides, the CDR3 is TGTGCCAGTAGTATTGCCGGGACCCTCAATGAAAAACTGTTTTTT.

This clone was counted between two and nine times. The chain links TRBV18 to TRBJ1-2, with D hard to call. CDR3 length equals 14 residues. Trimming removed 0 bases at V and 7 bases at J, with 12 bases between. CDR1 and CDR2 (germline): KGHSH, LQKENI. The CDR3, as DNA: TGTGCCAGCTCACCACCCGCCATCATCTCTGGCTACACCTTC. This sequence encodes CASSPPAIISGYTF.

V is TRBV18 and J is TRBJ1-3; 8 bases align to TRBD1. Losses at the gene ends were 3 bases for V and 0 bases for J; bases not matched to a gene: 4. From germline, CDR1 is KGHSH and CDR2 LQKENI. CDR3 size: 16 residues. Here the CDR3 DNA reads TGTGCCAGCTCACCCGTCGGGACAGGCTCTGGAAACACCATATATTTT. Translation: CASSPVGTGSGNTIYF.